These 16 T cell receptor beta chains were sequenced from one sample in a study of cytomegalovirus exposure and HLA in healthy donors. Primers: 60 Vbeta forward and 13 Jbeta reverse. Measured with immunoSEQ multiplex PCR; TCRdb has only the in-frame clones, and not every one. Of 150,000 to 200,000 clones detected, under 80% appear once; the ten largest clones hold about 4.5%. Sequencing was carried out using PBMCs. These receptors came from a man aged 35-49 years in good health and CMV-seronegative.

The J gene is TRBJ1-6, the V gene TRBV14; 8 bases align to TRBD1. Germline values: CDR1 SGHDN, CDR2 FVKESK. There are 15 residues in the CDR3. The junction had 8 bases not matched to a gene; V was cut back by 5 bases and J by 8 bases. The CDR3 sequence: CASSWDRPPYSPLHF. CDR3 bases: TGTGCCAGCAGCTGGGACAGGCCACCGTATTCACCCCTCCACTTT.

The chain employs TRBV7-9 and TRBJ2-3, with D possibly TRBD2 on 7 matching bases. V lost 5 bases, J lost 4 bases, and 13 bases lay in between. This CDR3 has 14 amino acids. Germline assignment: CDR1 SEHNR and CDR2 FQNEAQ (reference sequence). CDR3 region: CASSEWGGADTQYF. In DNA form, the CDR3 reads TGTGCCAGCAGCGAGTGGGGGGGCGCAGATACGCAGTATTTT. The complete variable domain, with remaining parts taken from reference TRBV7-9 and TRBJ2-3, reads DTGVSQNPRHKITKRGQNVTFRCDPISEHNRLYWYRQTLGQGPEFLTYFQNEAQLEKSRLLSDRFSAERPKGSFSTLEIQRTEQGDSAMYLCASSEWGGADTQYFGPGTRLTVL.

The V and J genes are TRBV28 and TRBJ2-7, with TRBD1 matching 9 bases. The trim removed 1 base at V and 7 bases at J, leaving 8 bases unmatched. This CDR3 has 15 residues. The germline CDR1 and CDR2 sequences are MDHEN and SYDVKM. In nucleotides, the CDR3 is TGTGCCAGCAGTTTATTAGGGACAGGGCGAGAGGAGCAGTACTTC. Its protein product is CASSLLGTGREEQYF. Together with reference TRBV28 and TRBJ2-7, the CDR3 gives the full variable domain: DVKVTQSSRYLVKRTGEKVFLECVQDMDHENMFWYRQDPGLGLRLIYFSYDVKMKEKGDIPEGYSVSREKKERFSLILESASTNQTSMYLCASSLLGTGREEQYFGPGTRLTVT.

This clone is a singleton in its sample. CDR3 region: CASSDLAGGIPGELFF. The CDR3 region has the DNA TGCGCCAGCAGTGACTTAGCGGGGGGAATCCCCGGGGAGCTGTTTTTT. V gene TRBV10-1 combines with J gene TRBJ2-2, with TRBD2 matching over 10 bases. Germline-derived CDR1 and CDR2 are WNHNN and SYGVQD (reference sequence). The V and J ends lost 3 bases and 6 bases, in that order; junction bases with no gene match: 7. The CDR3 loop spans 16 amino acids.

The gene calls are TRBV11-1 and TRBJ2-3; D remains ambiguous. Trimming removed 4 bases at V and 4 bases at J, with 6 bases between. This CDR3 comprises 12 residues. The germline V gene has CDR1 SGHAT and CDR2 FQDESV (reference sequence). The CDR3 sequence is CASSSRADTQYF. CDR3 in DNA: TGTGCCAGCAGCTCGCGAGCAGATACGCAGTATTTT. The entire variable domain, with the rest obtained from reference TRBV11-1 and TRBJ2-3, is as follows: EAEVAQSPRYKITEKSQAVAFWCDPISGHATLYWYRQILGQGPELLVQFQDESVVDDSQLPKDRFSAERLKGVDSTLKIQPAELGDSAMYLCASSSRADTQYFGPGTRLTVL.

The chain recombines TRBV10-3 with TRBJ1-6; perhaps TRBD1 as D (6 bases). The V and J ends lost 4 bases and 7 bases respectively, with 11 bases between them. In germline, CDR1 is ENHRY, CDR2 SYGVKD. This CDR3 contains 14 residues. This chain's CDR3 is CAISVEQGNSPLHF. The DNA for the CDR3 is TGTGCCATCAGTGTGGAACAGGGAAATTCACCCCTCCACTTT.

The genes are TRBV30 and TRBJ1-1; D is possibly TRBD1 (6 bases). The germline gives CDR1 GTSNPN, CDR2 SVGIG (reference sequence). The CDR3 spans 13 residues. Trimming cost V 3 bases and J 3 bases, with 11 bases left between them. The CDR3 DNA sequence: TGTGCCTGGAGGGGGGCAGTTTACACTGAAGCTTTCTTT. Translating it yields CAWRGAVYTEAFF.

The chain uses TRBV7-8 and TRBJ1-2; D is undetermined. Germline V gene data show CDR1 as SGHVS and CDR2 as FQNEAQ. Trimming took off 1 base at V and 4 bases at J, with 7 bases between the two ends. The CDR3 is made up of 13 amino acids. The CDR3, as DNA: TGTGCCAGCAGCTTAGGAGGAGCCTATGGCTACACCTTC. This sequence encodes CASSLGGAYGYTF. Full variable domain (outside the CDR3, taken from reference TRBV7-8 and TRBJ1-2): GAGVSQSPRYKVAKRGQDVALRCDPISGHVSLFWYQQALGQGPEFLTYFQNEAQLDKSGLPSDRFFAERPEGSVSTLKIQRTQQEDSAVYLCASSLGGAYGYTFGSGTRLTVV.

This chain joins TRBV10-2 and TRBJ2-5; D gene ambiguous. This CDR3 is built from 12 residues. From germline, CDR1 is WSHSY and CDR2 SAAADI. With 7 bases removed from V and 2 bases from J, the gap between germline ends came to 8 bases. Written as DNA, the CDR3 is TGCGCCAGCACTTCTTTACAAGAGACCCAGTACTTC. Translated, it gives CASTSLQETQYF.

The rearrangement links TRBV7-9 to TRBJ2-7; 7 positions agree with TRBD2. Germline V gives CDR1 SEHNR, CDR2 FQNEAQ (reference sequence). The J segment lost 0 bases and the V segment lost 5 bases, leaving 4 bases of the junction unmatched. The CDR3 length is 14 residues. The CDR3 bases are TGTGCCAGCAGCCCGACTAGCAGCTCCTACGAGCAGTACTTC. Residues: CASSPTSSSYEQYF.

The chain has TRBV19 and TRBJ1-6; 8 bases are a match to TRBD1. The germline V gene has CDR1 LNHDA and CDR2 SQIVND (reference sequence). The CDR3 is 17 amino acids. The J segment lost 14 bases and the V segment lost 3 bases, leaving 18 bases of the junction unmatched. The CDR3 DNA sequence: TGTGCCAGTAGTATCCTACTGAGGACAGGGAGTCAGAGGACCCTCCACTTT. This translates into CASSILLRTGSQRTLHF.

The chain is built from TRBV29-1 and TRBJ2-7, with 10 bases fitting TRBD1. The CDR3 length is 13 residues. Germline-derived CDR1 and CDR2 are SQVTM and ANQGSEA. V was clipped by 4 bases and J by 5 bases; unmatched bases: 5. This chain's CDR3 is CSVGLGQGNEQYF. The CDR3 bases are TGCAGCGTTGGGTTGGGACAGGGGAACGAGCAGTACTTC.

This clone was found once. This CDR3 reads CSVGGGAYEQYF. The CDR3 DNA follows: TGCAGCGTTGGCGGGGGGGCCTACGAGCAGTACTTC. The chain recombines TRBV29-1 with TRBJ2-7; 9 bases align to TRBD2. Germline trimming cut 4 bases from V and 2 bases from J; bases unmatched to any gene: 0. CDR1 is SQVTM, CDR2 ANQGSEA, per germline. CDR3 length: 12 residues.

The V and J genes are TRBV5-1 and TRBJ2-1; 10 bases line up with TRBD1. CDR1 is SGHRS and CDR2 is YFSETQ in the germline V gene. J gave up 5 bases and V 7 bases, and 3 bases lay outside the gene matches. This CDR3 contains 13 residues. The CDR3 nucleotides read TGCGCCAGCCGACAGGGGGCGCACAATGAGCAGTTCTTC. Protein: CASRQGAHNEQFF.

The genes are TRBV4-1 and TRBJ2-1; TRBD2 agrees at 11 bases. With 0 bases clipped from V and 3 bases from J, the junction kept 4 bases outside the gene matches. The CDR3 is made up of 17 amino acids. Germline V CDR1 and CDR2: MGHRA, YSYEKL. This CDR3 is CASSQEHSGGDYNEQFF. The CDR3 coding sequence is TGCGCCAGCAGCCAAGAACATAGCGGGGGGGACTACAATGAGCAGTTCTTC.

The chain is built from TRBV6-6 and TRBJ1-6, with 9 bases fitting TRBD1. V was pared by 6 bases and J by 6 bases, with 3 bases of the junction left unmatched. Germline V CDR1 and CDR2: MNHNY, SVGAGI (reference sequence). This CDR3 has 14 amino acids. The CDR3 here is CASSMDRGNSPLHF. The CDR3 DNA is TGTGCCAGCAGCATGGACAGGGGTAATTCACCCCTCCACTTT.